The source of this T cell receptor beta chain is a study of CD8 T cells in Susac syndrome. The CDR3 consists of 14 residues. CDR1 is MNHEY and CDR2 is SMNVEV in the germline V gene (reference sequence). Trimming removed 10 bases from V and 5 bases from J, with 17 bases in between. When the RNA was reverse transcribed, random hexamers were used with an input of about 0.45 to 1 ug. MiXCR, run by TCRdb on the immunoSEQ multiplex PCR reads, gives a single entry per CDR3 protein. The sample shows about 71,000 distinct CDR3 sequences, nearly 96% of them seen only once. Source material: CD4+ T cells from PBMCs. The sequence was collected from a human donor with multiple sclerosis. The chain is built from TRBV27 and TRBJ1-4; weak D call: TRBD1 (6 bases). The CDR3 nucleotides are TGTGCCACGAAACGTGACAGGCCCAATGAAAAACTGTTTTTT. Amino acid sequence: CATKRDRPNEKLFF.